Listed below are T cell receptor beta chains from one sample, sequenced in a study of blood T cell repertoires in COVID-19. Clones were read by immunoSEQ multiplex PCR, and TCRdb kept only the in-frame ones, dropping some. This repertoire shows 300,000 to 350,000 clones, around 87% found once; its top ten account for 0.8% to 1.3%. The specimen sequenced was peripheral blood. These receptors were collected from a woman between 35 and 50 years old with COVID-19, enrolled during active disease. Both conserved end residues are part of each CDR3. Each record gives: D gene, clone size, V gene, J gene, CDR3 protein, CDR3 DNA. A D gene is named only where the DNA matches it firmly. Expanded clones are given a class, and other clones once, few, many or no size at all.

NA,NA,TRBV11-2,TRBJ1-1,CASSLGQNTEAFF,TGTGCCAGCAGCTTGGGGCAGAACACTGAAGCTTTCTTT
TRBD2,NA,TRBV2,TRBJ2-5,CASSLAGVTQETQYF,TGTGCCAGCAGTTTAGCGGGGGTCACTCAAGAGACCCAGTACTTC
TRBD2,NA,TRBV3-1/TRBV3-2,TRBJ2-3,CASSQEYSGSTDTQYF,TGTGCCAGCAGCCAGGAGTATAGCGGGTCCACAGATACGCAGTATTTT
NA,NA,TRBV28,TRBJ2-7,CASRPRGEEQYF,TGTGCCAGCAGACCCAGGGGTGAGGAGCAGTACTTC
NA,once,TRBV27,TRBJ2-7,CASSLSAEMKYEQYF,TGTGCCAGCAGTTTATCGGCAGAAATGAAATACGAGCAGTACTTC
NA,NA,TRBV5-1,TRBJ2-3,CASSLEQGSSTDTQYF,TGCGCCAGCAGCTTAGAACAGGGAAGTAGCACAGATACGCAGTATTTT
NA,NA,TRBV5-1,TRBJ1-1,CASSLDIRRAEAFF,TGCGCCAGCAGCTTGGACATACGTCGGGCTGAAGCTTTCTTT
NA,few,TRBV9,TRBJ1-6,CASSALRGNSPLHF,TGTGCCAGCAGCGCCCTAAGGGGGAATTCACCCCTCCACTTT
NA,once,TRBV7-2,TRBJ2-3,CASSLVGGASTDTQYF,TGTGCCAGCAGCTTAGTGGGGGGGGCCAGTACAGATACGCAGTATTTT
NA,NA,TRBV14,TRBJ2-2,CASSQVGGVTGELFF,TGTGCCAGCAGCCAAGTAGGCGGAGTCACCGGGGAGCTGTTTTTT
NA,NA,TRBV28,TRBJ1-1,CASSFQGGFTEAFF,TGTGCCAGCAGTTTCCAGGGAGGTTTCACTGAAGCTTTCTTT
NA,NA,TRBV28,TRBJ1-1,CASRDTGNTEAFF,TGTGCCAGCAGGGACACAGGGAACACTGAAGCTTTCTTT
NA,NA,TRBV7-8,TRBJ2-5,CASSLEEVQYF,TGTGCCAGCAGCTTAGAGGAGGTCCAGTACTTC
NA,NA,TRBV28,TRBJ2-7,CASSLAASSYF,TGTGCCAGCAGTTTAGCGGCTAGCTCGTACTTC
TRBD1,NA,TRBV6-1,TRBJ2-7,CASSEGDSRTYEQYF,TGTGCCAGCAGTGAAGGGGACAGCCGAACCTACGAGCAGTACTTC
TRBD2,NA,TRBV3-1/TRBV3-2,TRBJ2-1,CASSQGLAGAVHEQFF,TGTGCCAGCAGCCAAGGGCTAGCGGGAGCCGTGCATGAGCAGTTCTTC
TRBD2,NA,TRBV5-6,TRBJ2-3,CASSFPSSGISTDTQYF,TGTGCCAGCAGCTTCCCTTCTAGCGGGATCAGCACAGATACGCAGTATTTT
TRBD2,NA,TRBV5-1,TRBJ2-7,CASSLPGSSGSNEQYF,TGCGCCAGCAGCTTGCCGGGGTCTAGCGGGAGCAACGAGCAGTACTTC
TRBD2,NA,TRBV7-3,TRBJ2-1,CASSLLAGAVNEQFF,TGTGCCAGCAGCTTACTAGCGGGGGCTGTCAATGAGCAGTTCTTC
TRBD1,NA,TRBV28,TRBJ2-5,CASSLSIRTGAVETQYF,TGTGCCAGCAGCTTATCCATCAGGACAGGGGCTGTTGAGACCCAGTACTTC
TRBD1,NA,TRBV6-4,TRBJ1-2,CASSVRQGSTDGYTF,TGTGCCAGCAGCGTACGACAGGGGTCAACGGATGGCTACACCTTC
TRBD2,NA,TRBV24-1,TRBJ2-1,CATSDGLVSEQFF,TGTGCCACCAGTGATGGACTAGTGAGTGAGCAGTTCTTC
NA,NA,TRBV27,TRBJ1-2,CASSQNGGYARNYGYTF,TGTGCCAGCAGTCAAAACGGGGGGTACGCTCGGAACTATGGCTACACCTTC
NA,once,TRBV5-6,TRBJ2-2,CASSLVQLGTGELFF,TGTGCCAGCAGCTTGGTACAGTTAGGCACCGGGGAGCTGTTTTTT
TRBD1,NA,TRBV30,TRBJ1-5,CAWNGQGPNQPQHF,TGTGCCTGGAATGGACAGGGGCCCAATCAGCCCCAGCATTTT
NA,NA,TRBV18,TRBJ1-1,CASSPSNTEAFF,TGTGCCAGCTCACCATCTAACACTGAAGCTTTCTTT
TRBD2,NA,TRBV12-5,TRBJ2-1,CASGLVPSGRNNEQFF,TGTGCTAGTGGTTTGGTCCCTAGCGGGAGAAATAATGAGCAGTTCTTC
NA,NA,TRBV6-6,TRBJ1-3,CASSLPAPGGFSGNTIYF,TGTGCCAGCAGTCTCCCAGCCCCGGGGGGATTCTCTGGAAACACCATATATTTT
TRBD2,NA,TRBV28,TRBJ2-7,CASSLPQAGPKEQYF,TGTGCCAGCAGTTTACCCCAAGCGGGACCGAAAGAGCAGTACTTC
TRBD1,NA,TRBV27,TRBJ2-1,CASSLLRGQGRGSGTYNEQFF,TGTGCCAGCAGTTTATTGCGGGGACAGGGGCGGGGTAGCGGGACGTACAATGAGCAGTTCTTC
TRBD2,NA,TRBV7-9,TRBJ2-1,CASSFTTSGSSYNEQFF,TGTGCCAGCAGCTTCACGACTAGCGGGAGTTCCTACAATGAGCAGTTCTTC
TRBD2,NA,TRBV9,TRBJ2-1,CASSVAGGHNEQFF,TGTGCCAGCAGCGTAGCGGGGGGGCATAATGAGCAGTTCTTC
NA,NA,TRBV9,TRBJ2-7,CASSPGLHGDEQYF,TGTGCCAGCAGCCCCGGCCTCCACGGGGACGAGCAGTACTTC
NA,NA,TRBV5-1,TRBJ2-3,CASSSGLDTDTQYF,TGCGCCAGCAGCTCGGGACTTGACACAGATACGCAGTATTTT
NA,NA,TRBV27,TRBJ1-5,CVVAAHFNQPQHF,TGTGTCGTCGCTGCGCACTTCAATCAGCCCCAGCATTTT
NA,NA,TRBV5-6,TRBJ2-5,CASRLTGETQYF,TGTGCCAGTAGACTCACCGGAGAGACCCAGTACTTC
NA,NA,TRBV25-1,TRBJ1-1,CASINRKNTEAFF,TGTGCCAGCATCAACAGAAAGAACACTGAAGCTTTCTTT